Each of the 17 T cell receptor beta chains below was sequenced from the same sample in a study of blood T cell repertoires in COVID-19. Libraries were prepared by immunoSEQ multiplex PCR; TCRdb keeps only in-frame clonotypes and omits some of them. This sample yields 200,000 or so clones, of which around 84% are seen a single time; over 9.5% belongs to the top ten. The specimen sequenced was peripheral blood. The receptors derive from an elderly woman with COVID-19, enrolled during active disease.

The chain recombines TRBV6-1 with TRBJ2-7; 8 nucleotides line up with TRBD1. Unmatched junction bases numbered 13, after V lost 3 bases and J lost 9 bases. CDR1 and CDR2 (germline): MNHNS, SASEGT. The CDR3 sequence is 15 residues long. The CDR3, as DNA: TGTGCCAGCAGTGATTCTGACAGGGGAGGCTTAGGGCAGTACGTC. Amino acids: CASSDSDRGGLGQYV.

V gene TRBV5-6 combines with J gene TRBJ1-5; no clear D gene. The CDR3 sequence is 15 residues long. V gave up 0 bases and J gave up 0 bases, with 7 bases separating them. CDR1 SGHDT and CDR2 YYEEEE come from the germline V gene. CDR3 sequence reads: CASSLGLNSNQPQHF. The CDR3 DNA follows: TGTGCCAGCAGCTTGGGGCTGAATAGCAATCAGCCCCAGCATTTT.

V is TRBV7-2 and J is TRBJ2-2; D not resolved. The V and J ends lost 5 bases and 3 bases respectively, with 13 bases between them. The CDR3 totals 15 residues. The germline CDR1 and CDR2 sequences are SGHTA and FQGNSA. In nucleotides, the CDR3 is TGTGCCAGCAGCCTATCCGGTAGAGACACCGGGGAGCTGTTTTTT. Amino acids: CASSLSGRDTGELFF.

V and J are TRBV2 and TRBJ1-6, with a weak D call TRBD1 (5 bases). The V gene's germline CDR1 is SNHLY and CDR2 FYNNEI. The CDR3 totals 16 residues. Between the trimmed V and J ends, which lost 7 bases and 4 bases, there was a span of 17 bases. This CDR3 is CASKDSPVKYNSPLHF. CDR3 nucleotide sequence: TGTGCCAGCAAAGACAGCCCCGTGAAATATAATTCACCCCTCCACTTT.

The V call is TRBV10-1, the J call TRBJ1-1, with D unresolved. Germline V CDR1 and CDR2: WNHNN, SYGVQD (reference sequence). This CDR3 comprises 14 residues. Trimming cost V 10 bases and J 8 bases, with 23 bases left between them. CDR3 nucleotide sequence: TGCGCCACCGCCCCCAACGCCGCGGATGGAGAAGCTTTCTTT. Translating it yields CATAPNAADGEAFF.

The V gene is TRBV12-3 or TRBV12-4, the J gene TRBJ2-5; 7 bases are shared with TRBD1. CDR3 length: 13 amino acids. V lost 4 bases and J lost 5; bases outside the gene matches: 4. The CDR3 region has the DNA TGTGCCAGCAGTTGGACAGGACGCGAGACCCAGTACTTC. Translating gives CASSWTGRETQYF.

The chain carries TRBV5-4 and TRBJ2-7; 9 bases align to TRBD1. The junction had 4 bases not matched to a gene; V was cut back by 4 bases and J by 8 bases. The germline CDR1 and CDR2 sequences are SGHNT and YYREEE (reference sequence). CDR3 length: 12 residues. CDR3 in amino acids: CASSPDRGKQYV. The CDR3 nucleotides read TGTGCCAGCAGCCCCGACAGGGGGAAGCAGTACGTC.

This chain links TRBV27 with TRBJ2-7; no clear D. Germline CDR1 and CDR2: MNHEY and SMNVEV (reference sequence). Trimming left V 5 bases short and J 4 bases short, with 12 bases between. CDR3 length: 13 amino acids. CDR3 nucleotide sequence: TGTGCCAGCAGTCCCCATCCCACTTACGAGCAGTACGTC. Translated: CASSPHPTYEQYV.

The V gene is TRBV21-1, the J gene TRBJ1-4; the D segment call TRBD1 is taken from the table without a DNA check. TRBV21-1 counts as a pseudogene. This CDR3 has 17 residues. The CDR3 nucleotides read TGTGCCAGCAGTGGCTCATGTCTGACAGGGCCGAATGAAAAACTGTTTTTT. Its translation: CASSGSCLTGPNEKLFF.

The V and J genes are TRBV3-1 (or the pseudogene TRBV3-2) and TRBJ2-2, with D perhaps TRBD1 (6 bases). This CDR3 has 16 amino acids. Trimming shortened V by 3 bases and J by 1 base, and 12 bases separated the two germline ends. Germline-derived CDR1 and CDR2 are LGHDT and YNNKEL (reference sequence). CDR3 nucleotide sequence: TGTGCCAGCAGCCACCTCAGGGGCGGGAACACCGGGGAGCTGTTTTTT. Translation gives CASSHLRGGNTGELFF.

The chain uses TRBV6-6 and TRBJ1-2; TRBD1 agrees at 9 bases. In germline, CDR1 is MNHNY, CDR2 SVGAGI (reference sequence). This CDR3 is 14 amino acids long. V dropped 7 bases and J dropped 6; count of bases not matched to a gene: 9. This CDR3 is CASTSGGTGNGYTF. The CDR3 DNA sequence: TGTGCCAGCACCTCAGGCGGGACAGGGAATGGCTACACCTTC.

J is TRBJ2-1 and V is TRBV5-8, with 8 bases lining up with TRBD2. The CDR3 loop spans 14 amino acids. From germline, CDR1 is SGHTS and CDR2 YDEGEE. The trim removed 2 bases at V and 5 bases at J, leaving 3 bases unmatched. The CDR3 reads CASSFSGVDNEQFF. The DNA of the CDR3 is TGTGCCAGCAGCTTTAGCGGGGTTGACAATGAGCAGTTCTTC. Full variable domain (missing parts from reference TRBV5-8 and TRBJ2-1): EAGVTQSPTHLIKTRGQQATLRCSPISGHTSVYWYQQALGLGLQFLLWYDEGEERNRGNFPPRFSGRQFPNYSSELNVNALELEDSALYLCASSFSGVDNEQFFGPGTRLTVL.

The chain employs TRBV9 and TRBJ1-4; D may be TRBD1 (5 bases). The ends were cut back, 4 bases at V and 2 bases at J, with 12 bases in the middle. CDR3 length: 15 residues. The germline V gene encodes CDR1 SGDLS and CDR2 YYNGEE. Here the CDR3 DNA reads TGTGCCAGCAGCCCGAGCCCAGGGACTAATGAAAAACTGTTTTTT. Its protein product is CASSPSPGTNEKLFF. The full variable domain, rest sourced from reference TRBV9 and TRBJ1-4, is DSGVTQTPKHLITATGQRVTLRCSPRSGDLSVYWYQQSLDQGLQFLIQYYNGEERAKGNILERFSAQQFPDLHSELNLSSLELGDSALYFCASSPSPGTNEKLFFGSGTQLSVL.

The J gene is TRBJ1-6, the V gene TRBV28; 8 positions agree with TRBD1. Germline loops: CDR1 MDHEN, CDR2 SYDVKM. Losses at the gene ends were 6 bases for V and 14 bases for J; bases not matched to a gene: 3. There are 11 residues in the CDR3. The CDR3 loop is CASRDREALHF. The DNA of the CDR3 is TGTGCCAGCAGGGACAGGGAGGCCCTCCACTTT.

CDR3 DNA: TGTGCCAGCAGTTTTAGACCCCCGGGGGATTCACCCCTCCACTTT. This translates into CASSFRPPGDSPLHF. The chain carries TRBV6-5 and TRBJ1-6; D may be TRBD1 (5 bases). CDR1 is MNHEY, CDR2 SVGAGI, per germline. The V end lost 4 bases, the J end lost 8 bases, and 15 bases lay between the germline ends. CDR3 length: 15 amino acids.

This clone was recorded a few times. The rearrangement links TRBV15 to TRBJ1-4; D unresolved. The CDR3 spans 14 residues. CDR1 and CDR2 from the germline V gene are LNHNV and YYDKDF (reference sequence). V was cut by 5 bases and J by 4 bases, with 11 bases left in between. The CDR3 sequence is CATSPRGRNEKLFF. CDR3 DNA: TGTGCCACCAGCCCCCGAGGCCGTAATGAAAAACTGTTTTTT.

This sequence joins TRBV28 and TRBJ1-1, with D possibly TRBD1 on 5 matching bases. The CDR3 has 15 residues. Looked up from germline, CDR1 is MDHEN and CDR2 is SYDVKM. The V gene lost 1 base and the J gene lost 1 base, with 10 bases spanning the gap. The CDR3 spells CASSLFTQANTEAFF. CDR3 DNA: TGTGCCAGCAGTTTATTCACACAGGCGAACACTGAAGCTTTCTTT.